This T cell receptor (beta chain) comes out of a study of shared clonotypes between healthy human individuals. Turning to the study itself: CD4 naive cells filled three plates per donor, CD4 memory three, CD8 naive two and CD8 memory one.

About this clone: Its specificity is not known.

Study-wide results and limits: Only blood was sampled, and tissue TCR repertoires likely differ from blood ones.

There were no recent acute infections or vaccinations among the donors, who were healthy HIV-negative adults. Repertoires were generated with immunoSEQ multiplex PCR, while TCRdb's copy carries only in-frame clones and drops some. The sample consists of 2 million to 2.5 million clones, roughly 92% of them appearing once. This TCR derives from a man aged 18 to 29 in good health. Some clones in this sample may be carry-over from other donors' samples. Material for sequencing was naive CD4+ T cells from PBMCs. As for subset: CD45RA+ positively selected.

DNA of the CDR3: TGTGCCAGCAGCTTAGTGAGGTTTGAGCAGTTCTTC. Protein: CASSLVRFEQFF. The V call is TRBV7-2, the J call TRBJ2-1; no reliable D call. V was pared by 1 base and J by 9 bases, with 7 bases between. CDR3 length: 12 amino acids. CDR1 and CDR2 from the germline V gene are SGHTA and FQGNSA.